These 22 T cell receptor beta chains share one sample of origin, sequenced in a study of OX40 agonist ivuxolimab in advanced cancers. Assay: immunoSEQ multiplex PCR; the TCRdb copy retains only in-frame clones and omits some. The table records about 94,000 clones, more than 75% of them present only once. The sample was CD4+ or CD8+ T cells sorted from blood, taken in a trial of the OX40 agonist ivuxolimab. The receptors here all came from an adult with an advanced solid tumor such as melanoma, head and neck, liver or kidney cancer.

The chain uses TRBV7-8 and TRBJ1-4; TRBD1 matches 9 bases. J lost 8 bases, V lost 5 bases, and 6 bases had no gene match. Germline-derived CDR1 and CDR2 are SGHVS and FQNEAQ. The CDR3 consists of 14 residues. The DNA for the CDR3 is TGTGCCAGCAGCACGGGACAGGGTGGGGAAAAACTGTTTTTT. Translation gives CASSTGQGGEKLFF.

CDR3: CASSDTGGFRERETQYF. The CDR3 DNA is TGCGCCAGCAGTGATACAGGGGGCTTTAGAGAGAGAGAGACCCAGTACTTC. This chain joins TRBV10-2 and TRBJ2-5; 9 bases are shared with TRBD1. J gave up 4 bases and V 3 bases, and 12 bases lay outside the gene matches. Germline V gene data show CDR1 as WSHSY and CDR2 as SAAADI. This CDR3 is 17 amino acids long.

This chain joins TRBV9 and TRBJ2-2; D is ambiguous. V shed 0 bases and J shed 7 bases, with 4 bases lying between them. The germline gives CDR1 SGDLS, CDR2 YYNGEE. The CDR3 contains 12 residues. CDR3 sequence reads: CASSVGVGELFF. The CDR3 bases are TGTGCCAGCAGCGTAGGGGTCGGGGAGCTGTTTTTT.

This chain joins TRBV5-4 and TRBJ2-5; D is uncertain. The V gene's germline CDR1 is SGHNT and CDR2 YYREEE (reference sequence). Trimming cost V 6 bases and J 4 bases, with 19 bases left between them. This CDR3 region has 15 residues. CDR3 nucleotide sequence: TGTGCCAGCAAGGCAAGCGTAAAATTAGGAGAGACCCAGTACTTC. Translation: CASKASVKLGETQYF.

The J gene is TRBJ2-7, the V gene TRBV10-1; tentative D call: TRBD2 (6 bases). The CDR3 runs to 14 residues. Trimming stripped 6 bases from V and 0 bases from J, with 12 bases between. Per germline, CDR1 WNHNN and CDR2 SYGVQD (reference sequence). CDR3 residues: CASSQGGGSYEQYF. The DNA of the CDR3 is TGCGCCAGCAGCCAGGGAGGAGGCTCCTACGAGCAGTACTTC.

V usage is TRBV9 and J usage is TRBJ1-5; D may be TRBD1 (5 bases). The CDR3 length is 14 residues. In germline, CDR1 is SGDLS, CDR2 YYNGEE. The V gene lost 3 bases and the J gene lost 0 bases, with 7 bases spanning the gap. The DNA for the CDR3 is TGTGCCAGCAGCGGGGGGTATAGCAATCAGCCCCAGCATTTT. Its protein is CASSGGYSNQPQHF.

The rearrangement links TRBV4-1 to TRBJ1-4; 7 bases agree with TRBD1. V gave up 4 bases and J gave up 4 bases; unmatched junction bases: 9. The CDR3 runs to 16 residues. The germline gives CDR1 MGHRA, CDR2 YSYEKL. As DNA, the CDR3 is TGCGCCAGCAGCCGGCAACCCGGGACAGTTAATGAAAAACTGTTTTTT. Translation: CASSRQPGTVNEKLFF.

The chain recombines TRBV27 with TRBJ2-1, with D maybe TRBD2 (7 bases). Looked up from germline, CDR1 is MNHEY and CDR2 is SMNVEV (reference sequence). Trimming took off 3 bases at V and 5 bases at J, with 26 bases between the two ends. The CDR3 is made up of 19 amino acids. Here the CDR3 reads CASSLFARGAPRGDNEQFF. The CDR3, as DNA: TGTGCCAGCAGTTTGTTCGCCCGGGGGGCCCCGCGGGGTGACAATGAGCAGTTCTTC.

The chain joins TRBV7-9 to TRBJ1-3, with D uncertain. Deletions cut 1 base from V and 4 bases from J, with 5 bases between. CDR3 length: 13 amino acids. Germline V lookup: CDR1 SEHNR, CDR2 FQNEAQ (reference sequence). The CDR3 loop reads CASSLDGGNTIYF. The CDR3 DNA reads TGTGCCAGCAGCTTAGATGGGGGAAACACCATATATTTT. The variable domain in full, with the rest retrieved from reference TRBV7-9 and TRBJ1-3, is DTGVSQNPRHKITKRGQNVTFRCDPISEHNRLYWYRQTLGQGPEFLTYFQNEAQLEKSRLLSDRFSAERPKGSFSTLEIQRTEQGDSAMYLCASSLDGGNTIYFGEGSWLTVV.

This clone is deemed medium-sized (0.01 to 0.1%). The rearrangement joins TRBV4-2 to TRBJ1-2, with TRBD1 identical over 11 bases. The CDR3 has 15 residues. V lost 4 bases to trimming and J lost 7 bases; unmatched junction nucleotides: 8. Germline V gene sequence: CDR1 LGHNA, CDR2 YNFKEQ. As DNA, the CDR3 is TGTGCCAGCAGCCGAACCGGGACAGGGGGAGGTGGCTACACCTTC. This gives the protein CASSRTGTGGGGYTF.

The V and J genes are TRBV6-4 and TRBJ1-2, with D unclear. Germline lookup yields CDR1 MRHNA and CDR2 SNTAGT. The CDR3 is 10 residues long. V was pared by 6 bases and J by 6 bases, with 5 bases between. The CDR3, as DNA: TGTGCCAGCAGGGTAGATGGCTACACCTTC. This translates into CASRVDGYTF.

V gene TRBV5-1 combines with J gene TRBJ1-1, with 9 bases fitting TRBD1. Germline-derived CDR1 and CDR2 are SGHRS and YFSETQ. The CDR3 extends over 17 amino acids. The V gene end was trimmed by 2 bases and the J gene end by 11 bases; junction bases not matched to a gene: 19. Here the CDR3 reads CASSFLSSGTGPRVAFF. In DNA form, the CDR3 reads TGCGCCAGCAGCTTCCTCTCTTCCGGGACAGGGCCCCGGGTTGCTTTCTTT. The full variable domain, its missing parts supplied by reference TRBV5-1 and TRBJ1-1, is KAGVTQTPRYLIKTRGQQVTLSCSPISGHRSVSWYQQTPGQGLQFLFEYFSETQRNKGNFPGRFSGRQFSNSRSEMNVSTLELGDSALYLCASSFLSSGTGPRVAFFGQGTRLTVV.

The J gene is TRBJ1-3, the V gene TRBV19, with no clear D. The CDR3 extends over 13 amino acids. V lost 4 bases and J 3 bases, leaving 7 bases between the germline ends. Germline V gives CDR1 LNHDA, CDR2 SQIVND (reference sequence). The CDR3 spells CASSTSIGNTIYF. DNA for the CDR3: TGTGCCAGTAGTACCTCAATTGGAAACACCATATATTTT. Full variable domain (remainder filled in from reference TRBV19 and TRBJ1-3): DGGITQSPKYLFRKEGQNVTLSCEQNLNHDAMYWYRQDPGQGLRLIYYSQIVNDFQKGDIAEGYSVSREKKESFPLTVTSAQKNPTAFYLCASSTSIGNTIYFGEGSWLTVV.

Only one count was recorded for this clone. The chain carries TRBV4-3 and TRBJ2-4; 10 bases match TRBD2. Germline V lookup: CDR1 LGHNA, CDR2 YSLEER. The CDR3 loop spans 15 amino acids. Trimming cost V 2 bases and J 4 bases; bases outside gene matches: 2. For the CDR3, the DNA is TGCGCCAGCAGCCAACTAGCGGGGGAAAAAAACATTCAGTACTTC. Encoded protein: CASSQLAGEKNIQYF.

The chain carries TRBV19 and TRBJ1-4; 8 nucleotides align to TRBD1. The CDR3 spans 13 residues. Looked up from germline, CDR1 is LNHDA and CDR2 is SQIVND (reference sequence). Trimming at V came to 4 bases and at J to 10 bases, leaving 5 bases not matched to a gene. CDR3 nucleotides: TGTGCCAGTAGTACCGGACAGGGTAGAAAACTGTTTTTT. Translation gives CASSTGQGRKLFF.

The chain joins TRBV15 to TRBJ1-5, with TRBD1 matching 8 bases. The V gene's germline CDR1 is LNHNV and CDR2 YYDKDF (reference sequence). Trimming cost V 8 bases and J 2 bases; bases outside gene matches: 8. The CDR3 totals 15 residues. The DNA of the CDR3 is TGTGCCACCGACAGGGGCCTATCCGGCAATCAGCCCCAGCATTTT. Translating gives CATDRGLSGNQPQHF.

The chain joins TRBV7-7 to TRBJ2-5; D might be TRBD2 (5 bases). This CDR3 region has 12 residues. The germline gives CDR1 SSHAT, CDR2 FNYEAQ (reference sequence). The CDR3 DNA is TGTGCTAGCGCGCGAGACCAAGAGACCCAGTACTTC. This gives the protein CASARDQETQYF.

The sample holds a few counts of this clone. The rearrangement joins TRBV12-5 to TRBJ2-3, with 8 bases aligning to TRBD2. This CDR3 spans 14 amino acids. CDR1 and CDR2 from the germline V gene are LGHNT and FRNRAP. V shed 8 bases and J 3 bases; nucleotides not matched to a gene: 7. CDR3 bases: TGTGCTAGTTTTCGGGAGGGTCTGACAGATACGCAGTATTTT. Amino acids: CASFREGLTDTQYF.

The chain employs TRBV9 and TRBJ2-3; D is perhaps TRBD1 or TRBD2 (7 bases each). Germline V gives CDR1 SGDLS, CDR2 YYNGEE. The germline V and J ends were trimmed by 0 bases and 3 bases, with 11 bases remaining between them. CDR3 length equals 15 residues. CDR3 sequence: CASSVAGGETDTQYF. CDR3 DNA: TGTGCCAGCAGCGTAGCAGGGGGGGAAACAGATACGCAGTATTTT. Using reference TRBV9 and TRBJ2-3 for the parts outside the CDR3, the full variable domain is DSGVTQTPKHLITATGQRVTLRCSPRSGDLSVYWYQQSLDQGLQFLIQYYNGEERAKGNILERFSAQQFPDLHSELNLSSLELGDSALYFCASSVAGGETDTQYFGPGTRLTVL.

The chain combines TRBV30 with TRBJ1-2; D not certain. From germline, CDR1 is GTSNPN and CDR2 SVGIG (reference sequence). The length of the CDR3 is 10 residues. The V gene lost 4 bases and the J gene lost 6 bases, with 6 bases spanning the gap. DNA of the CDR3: TGTGCCTGGAAATTCAATGGCTACACCTTC. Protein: CAWKFNGYTF.

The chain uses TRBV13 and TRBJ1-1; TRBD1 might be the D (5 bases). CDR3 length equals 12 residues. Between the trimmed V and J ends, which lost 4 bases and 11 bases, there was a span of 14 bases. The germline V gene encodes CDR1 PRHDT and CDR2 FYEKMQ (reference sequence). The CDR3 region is CASSSDRIGAFF. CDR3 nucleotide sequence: TGTGCCAGCAGCTCAGACAGAATCGGGGCTTTCTTT.

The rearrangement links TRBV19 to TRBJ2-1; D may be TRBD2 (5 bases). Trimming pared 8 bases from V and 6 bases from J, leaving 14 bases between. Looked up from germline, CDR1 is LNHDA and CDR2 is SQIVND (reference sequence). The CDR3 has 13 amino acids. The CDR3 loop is CASADQAGNEQFF. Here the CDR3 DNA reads TGTGCCAGTGCTGACCAGGCGGGCAATGAGCAGTTCTTC.